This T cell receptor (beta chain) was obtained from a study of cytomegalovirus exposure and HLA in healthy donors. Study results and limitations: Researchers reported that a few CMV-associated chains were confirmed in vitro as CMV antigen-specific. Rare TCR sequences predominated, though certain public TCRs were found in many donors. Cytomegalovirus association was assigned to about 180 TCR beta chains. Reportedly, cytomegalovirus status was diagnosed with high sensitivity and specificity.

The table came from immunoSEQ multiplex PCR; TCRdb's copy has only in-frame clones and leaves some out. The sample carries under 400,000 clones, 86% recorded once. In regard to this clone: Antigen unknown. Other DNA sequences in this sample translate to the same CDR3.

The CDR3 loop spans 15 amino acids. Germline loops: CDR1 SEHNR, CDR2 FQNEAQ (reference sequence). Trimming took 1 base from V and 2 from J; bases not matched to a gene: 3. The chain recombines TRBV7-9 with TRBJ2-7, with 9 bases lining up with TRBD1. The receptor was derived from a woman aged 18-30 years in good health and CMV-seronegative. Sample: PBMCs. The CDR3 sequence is CASSLGGTGTYEQYF. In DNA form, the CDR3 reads TGTGCCAGCAGCTTAGGAGGGACAGGGACCTACGAGCAGTACTTC.